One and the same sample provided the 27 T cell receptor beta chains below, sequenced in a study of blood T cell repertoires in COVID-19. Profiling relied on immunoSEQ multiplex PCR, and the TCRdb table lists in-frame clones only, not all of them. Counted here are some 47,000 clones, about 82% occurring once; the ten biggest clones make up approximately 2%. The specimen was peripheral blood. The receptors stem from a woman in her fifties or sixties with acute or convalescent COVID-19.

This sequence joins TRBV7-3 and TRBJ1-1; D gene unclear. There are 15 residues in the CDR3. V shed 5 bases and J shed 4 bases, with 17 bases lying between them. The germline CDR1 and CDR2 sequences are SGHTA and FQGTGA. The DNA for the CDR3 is TGTGCCAGCAGCCTAAGTGACACTCTCGGCACTGAAGCTTTCTTT. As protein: CASSLSDTLGTEAFF. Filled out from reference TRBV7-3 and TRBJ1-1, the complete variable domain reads GAGVSQTPSNKVTEKGKYVELRCDPISGHTALYWYRQSLGQGPEFLIYFQGTGAADDSGLPNDRFFAVRPEGSVSTLKIQRTERGDSAVYLCASSLSDTLGTEAFFGQGTRLTVV.

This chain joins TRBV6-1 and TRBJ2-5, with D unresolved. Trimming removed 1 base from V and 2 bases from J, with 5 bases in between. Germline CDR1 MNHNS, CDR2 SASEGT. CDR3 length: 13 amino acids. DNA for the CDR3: TGTGCCAGCAGTGAAGTCTTTCAAGAGACCCAGTACTTC. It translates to CASSEVFQETQYF.

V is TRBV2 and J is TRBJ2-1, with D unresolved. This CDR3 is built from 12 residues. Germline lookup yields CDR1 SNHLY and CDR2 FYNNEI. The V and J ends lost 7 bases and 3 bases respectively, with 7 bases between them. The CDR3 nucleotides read TGTGCCAGCATGGAGCTCTACAATGAGCAGTTCTTC. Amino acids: CASMELYNEQFF.

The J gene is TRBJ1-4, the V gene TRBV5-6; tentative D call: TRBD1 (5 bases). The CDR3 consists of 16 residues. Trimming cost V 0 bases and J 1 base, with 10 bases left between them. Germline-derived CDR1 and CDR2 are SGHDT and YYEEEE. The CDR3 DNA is TGTGCCAGCAGCTTGGCGGGGGGACTAACTAATGAAAAACTGTTTTTT. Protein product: CASSLAGGLTNEKLFF.

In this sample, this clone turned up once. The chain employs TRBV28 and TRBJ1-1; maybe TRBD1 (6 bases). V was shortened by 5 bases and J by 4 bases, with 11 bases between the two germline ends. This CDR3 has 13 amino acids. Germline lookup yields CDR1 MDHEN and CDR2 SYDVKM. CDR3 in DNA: TGTGCCAGCAGTACTCTACAGGGCACTGAAGCTTTCTTT. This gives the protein CASSTLQGTEAFF.

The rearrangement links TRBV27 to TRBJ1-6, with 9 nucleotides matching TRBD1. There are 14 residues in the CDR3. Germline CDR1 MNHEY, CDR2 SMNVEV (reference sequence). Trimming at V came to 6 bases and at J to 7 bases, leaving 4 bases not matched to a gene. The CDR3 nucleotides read TGTGCCAGCAGGGGGACAGGGAGAAATTCACCCCTCCACTTT. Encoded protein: CASRGTGRNSPLHF.

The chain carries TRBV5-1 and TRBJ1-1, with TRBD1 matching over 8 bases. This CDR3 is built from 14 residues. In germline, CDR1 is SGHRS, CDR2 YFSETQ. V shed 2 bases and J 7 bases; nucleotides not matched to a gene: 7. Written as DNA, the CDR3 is TGCGCCAGCAGCTTTACAGGGGGGAATGGTGAAGCTTTCTTT. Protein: CASSFTGGNGEAFF.

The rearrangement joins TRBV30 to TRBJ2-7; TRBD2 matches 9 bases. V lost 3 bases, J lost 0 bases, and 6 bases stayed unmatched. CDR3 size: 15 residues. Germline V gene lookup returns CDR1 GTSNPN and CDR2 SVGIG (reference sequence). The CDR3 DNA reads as TGTGCCTGGAGCCCCCCGGGACTAGCCTCCTACGAGCAGTACTTC. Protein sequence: CAWSPPGLASYEQYF.

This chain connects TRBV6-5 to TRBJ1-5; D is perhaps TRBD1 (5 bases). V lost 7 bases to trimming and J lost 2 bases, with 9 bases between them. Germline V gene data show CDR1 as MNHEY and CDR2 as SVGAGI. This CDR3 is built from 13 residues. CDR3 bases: TGTGCCAGCACCAGGGCGGGCAATCAGCCCCAGCATTTT. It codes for CASTRAGNQPQHF.

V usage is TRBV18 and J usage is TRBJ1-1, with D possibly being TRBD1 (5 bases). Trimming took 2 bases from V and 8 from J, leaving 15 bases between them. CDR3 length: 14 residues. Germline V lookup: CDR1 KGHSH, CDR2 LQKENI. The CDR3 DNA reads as TGTGCCAGCTCACCAATGGTCGCAGGGTCCGAAGCTTTCTTT. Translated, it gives CASSPMVAGSEAFF. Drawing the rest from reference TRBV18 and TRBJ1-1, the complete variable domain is NAGVMQNPRHLVRRRGQEARLRCSPMKGHSHVYWYRQLPEEGLKFMVYLQKENIIDESGMPKERFSAEFPKEGPSILRIQQVVRGDSAAYFCASSPMVAGSEAFFGQGTRLTVV.

The CDR3 sequence is CASSLGRGREKLFF. The CDR3 DNA reads as TGTGCCAGCAGCTTGGGCAGGGGTCGTGAAAAACTGTTTTTT. The chain couples TRBV5-4 to TRBJ1-4; perhaps TRBD1 as D (6 bases). Germline V gene sequence: CDR1 SGHNT, CDR2 YYREEE (reference sequence). The CDR3 spans 14 residues. V was cut by 0 bases and J by 7 bases, with 10 bases left in between.

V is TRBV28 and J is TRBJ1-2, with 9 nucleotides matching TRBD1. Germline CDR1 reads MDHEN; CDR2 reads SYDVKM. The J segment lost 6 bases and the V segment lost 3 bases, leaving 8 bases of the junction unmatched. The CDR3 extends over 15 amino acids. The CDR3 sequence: CASSLPIGTGNGYTF. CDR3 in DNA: TGTGCCAGCAGTTTGCCGATCGGGACAGGGAATGGCTACACCTTC.

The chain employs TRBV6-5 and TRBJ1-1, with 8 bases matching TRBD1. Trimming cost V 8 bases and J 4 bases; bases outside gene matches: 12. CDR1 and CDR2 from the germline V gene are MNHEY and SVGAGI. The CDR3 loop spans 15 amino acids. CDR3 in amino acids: CASLTGGRGFTEAFF. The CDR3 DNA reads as TGTGCCAGCCTAACAGGGGGGAGAGGTTTCACTGAAGCTTTCTTT.

DNA for the CDR3: TGTGCCAGCAGCGGGGAGGGCAGGACGCAGTATTTT. Amino acid sequence: CASSGEGRTQYF. The chain recombines TRBV5-5 with TRBJ2-3, with 7 bases lining up with TRBD2. V shed 4 bases, J shed 9 bases, and the junction held 5 bases outside the gene matches. The CDR3 is 12 amino acids. Per germline, CDR1 SGHKS and CDR2 YYEKEE (reference sequence).

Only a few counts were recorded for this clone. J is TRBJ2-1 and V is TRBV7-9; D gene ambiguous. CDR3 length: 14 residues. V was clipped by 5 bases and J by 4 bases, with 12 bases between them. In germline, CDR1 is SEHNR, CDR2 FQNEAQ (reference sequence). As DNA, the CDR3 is TGTGCCAGCAGCCCGAGGTCGGCATACAATGAGCAGTTCTTC. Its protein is CASSPRSAYNEQFF.

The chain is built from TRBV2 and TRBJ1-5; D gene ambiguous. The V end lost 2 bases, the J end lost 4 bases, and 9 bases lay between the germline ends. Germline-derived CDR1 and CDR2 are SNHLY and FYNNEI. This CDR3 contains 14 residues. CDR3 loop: CASSEWTDNQPQHF. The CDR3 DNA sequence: TGTGCCAGCAGTGAATGGACTGATAATCAGCCCCAGCATTTT.

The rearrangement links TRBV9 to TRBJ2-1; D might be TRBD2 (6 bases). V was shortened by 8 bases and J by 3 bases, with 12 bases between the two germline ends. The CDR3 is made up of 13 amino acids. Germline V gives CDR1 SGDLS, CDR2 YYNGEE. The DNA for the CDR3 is TGTGCCAGTTCGGGGAGGAACTACAATGAGCAGTTCTTC. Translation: CASSGRNYNEQFF.

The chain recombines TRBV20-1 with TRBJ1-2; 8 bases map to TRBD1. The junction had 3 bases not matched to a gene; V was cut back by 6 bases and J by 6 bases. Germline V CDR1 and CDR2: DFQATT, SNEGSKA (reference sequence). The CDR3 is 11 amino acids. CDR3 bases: TGCAGTGCCCGGACAGGGCATGGCTACACCTTC. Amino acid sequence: CSARTGHGYTF.

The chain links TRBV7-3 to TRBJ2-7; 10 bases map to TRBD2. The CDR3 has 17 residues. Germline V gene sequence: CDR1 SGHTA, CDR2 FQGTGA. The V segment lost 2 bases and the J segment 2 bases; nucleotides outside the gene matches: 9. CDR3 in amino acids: CASSLGRRLAGAYEQYF. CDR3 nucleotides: TGTGCCAGCAGCTTAGGTCGGAGGCTAGCGGGGGCCTACGAGCAGTACTTC.

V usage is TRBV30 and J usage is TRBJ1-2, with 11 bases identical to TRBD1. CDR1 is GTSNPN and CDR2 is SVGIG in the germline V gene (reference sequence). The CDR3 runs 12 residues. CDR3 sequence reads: CARDRGSGGYTF. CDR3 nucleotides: TGTGCTCGGGACAGGGGGAGTGGAGGCTACACCTTC.

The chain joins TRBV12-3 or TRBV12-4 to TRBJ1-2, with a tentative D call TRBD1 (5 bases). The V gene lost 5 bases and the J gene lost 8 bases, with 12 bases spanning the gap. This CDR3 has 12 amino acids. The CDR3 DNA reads TGTGCCAGCAGTATTTCAGGGTTAGGCTACACCTTC. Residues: CASSISGLGYTF.

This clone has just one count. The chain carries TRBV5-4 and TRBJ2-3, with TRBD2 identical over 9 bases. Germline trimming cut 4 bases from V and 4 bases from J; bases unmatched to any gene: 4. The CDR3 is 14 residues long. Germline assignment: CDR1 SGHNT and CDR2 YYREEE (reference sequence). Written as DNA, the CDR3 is TGTGCCAGCAGCCGCGGGGGGGGCCCAGATACGCAGTATTTT. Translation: CASSRGGGPDTQYF.

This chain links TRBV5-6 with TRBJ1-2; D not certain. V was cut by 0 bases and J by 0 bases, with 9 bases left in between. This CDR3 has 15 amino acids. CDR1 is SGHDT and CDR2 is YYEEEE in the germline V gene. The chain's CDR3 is CASSLAPTSNYGYTF. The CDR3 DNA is TGTGCCAGCAGCTTGGCCCCGACATCTAACTATGGCTACACCTTC.

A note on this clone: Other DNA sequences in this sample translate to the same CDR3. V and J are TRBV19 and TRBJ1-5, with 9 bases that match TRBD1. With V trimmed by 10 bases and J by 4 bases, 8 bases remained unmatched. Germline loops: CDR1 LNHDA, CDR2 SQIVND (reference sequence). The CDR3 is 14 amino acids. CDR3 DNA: TGTGCCACTACGGACAGGGGCGGTAATCAGCCCCAGCATTTT. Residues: CATTDRGGNQPQHF. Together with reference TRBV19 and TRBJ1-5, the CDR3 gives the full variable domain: DGGITQSPKYLFRKEGQNVTLSCEQNLNHDAMYWYRQDPGQGLRLIYYSQIVNDFQKGDIAEGYSVSREKKESFPLTVTSAQKNPTAFYLCATTDRGGNQPQHFGDGTRLSIL.

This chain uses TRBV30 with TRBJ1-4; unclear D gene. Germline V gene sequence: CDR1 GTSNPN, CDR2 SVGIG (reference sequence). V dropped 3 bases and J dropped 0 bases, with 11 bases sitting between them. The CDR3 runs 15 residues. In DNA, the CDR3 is TGTGCCTGGAGGTTTCTCGGGGCAACTAATGAAAAACTGTTTTTT. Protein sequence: CAWRFLGATNEKLFF.

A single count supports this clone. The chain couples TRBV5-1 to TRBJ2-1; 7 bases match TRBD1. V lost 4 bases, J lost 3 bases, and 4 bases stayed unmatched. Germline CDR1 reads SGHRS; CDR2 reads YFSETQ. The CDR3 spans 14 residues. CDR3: CASSPGQNYNEQFF. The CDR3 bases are TGCGCCAGCAGCCCGGGACAGAACTACAATGAGCAGTTCTTC.

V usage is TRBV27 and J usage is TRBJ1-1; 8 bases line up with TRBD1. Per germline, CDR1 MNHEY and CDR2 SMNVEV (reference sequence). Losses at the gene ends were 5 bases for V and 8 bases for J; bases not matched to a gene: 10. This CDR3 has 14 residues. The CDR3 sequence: CASSPWTGRPEAFF. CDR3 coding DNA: TGTGCCAGCAGTCCGTGGACAGGGAGACCCGAAGCTTTCTTT.